This T cell receptor (beta chain) is drawn from a study of blood T cell repertoires in COVID-19. Study details: The origin of the acute and convalescent COVID-19 samples was the United States, Italy and Spain. T cells, B-cell-depleted T cells, or PBMCs supplied cDNA or gDNA.

Under the authors' procedure: Amplification with reference gene primers provided the estimates of nucleated cell counts. Libraries were prepared by immunoSEQ multiplex PCR; TCRdb keeps only in-frame clonotypes and omits some of them. D and trimming were read from the DNA, whereas the V and J calls and clone size are those reported in that table. In the table there are 65,000 to 90,000 clones, roughly 80% of which are singletons. The TCR comes from a woman aged 80 or over with active or convalescent COVID-19. The sample taken for sequencing was peripheral blood.

The CDR3 loop reads CASSISGGSTGELFF. In nucleotides, the CDR3 is TGTGCCAGCAGTATATCAGGGGGAAGTACCGGGGAGCTGTTTTTT. This sequence joins TRBV6-1 and TRBJ2-2; 7 nucleotides line up with TRBD1. CDR3 length: 15 amino acids. Germline CDR1 is MNHNS and CDR2 is SASEGT. V shed 5 bases, J shed 5 bases, and the junction held 8 bases outside the gene matches.